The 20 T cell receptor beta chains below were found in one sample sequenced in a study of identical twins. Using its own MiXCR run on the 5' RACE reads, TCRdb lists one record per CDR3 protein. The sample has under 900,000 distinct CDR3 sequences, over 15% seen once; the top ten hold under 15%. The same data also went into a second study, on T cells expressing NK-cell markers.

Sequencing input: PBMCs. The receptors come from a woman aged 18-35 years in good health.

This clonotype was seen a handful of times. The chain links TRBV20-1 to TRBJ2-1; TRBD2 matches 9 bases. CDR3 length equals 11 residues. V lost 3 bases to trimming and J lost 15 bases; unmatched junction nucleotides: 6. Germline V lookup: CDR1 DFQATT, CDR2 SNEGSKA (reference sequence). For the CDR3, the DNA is TGCAGTGCTAGCACTAGCGGGTGGGGGTTCTTC. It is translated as CSASTSGWGFF.

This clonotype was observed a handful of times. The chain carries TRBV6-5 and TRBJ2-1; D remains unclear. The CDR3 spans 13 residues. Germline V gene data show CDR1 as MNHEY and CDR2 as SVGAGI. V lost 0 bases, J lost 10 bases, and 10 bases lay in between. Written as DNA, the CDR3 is TGTGCCAGCAGTTACTCGAGTCGGACGGAGCAGTTCTTC. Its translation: CASSYSSRTEQFF.

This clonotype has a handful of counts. The CDR3, as DNA: TGTGCCAGCTCCTGGACAGTGCTGACCGGGGAGCTGTTTTTT. It is translated as CASSWTVLTGELFF. The chain couples TRBV27 to TRBJ2-2; TRBD1 is a possible D gene (6 bases). This CDR3 has 14 amino acids. Per the germline V gene, CDR1 is MNHEY and CDR2 is SMNVEV (reference sequence). The ends were cut back, 8 bases at V and 5 bases at J, with 15 bases in the middle.

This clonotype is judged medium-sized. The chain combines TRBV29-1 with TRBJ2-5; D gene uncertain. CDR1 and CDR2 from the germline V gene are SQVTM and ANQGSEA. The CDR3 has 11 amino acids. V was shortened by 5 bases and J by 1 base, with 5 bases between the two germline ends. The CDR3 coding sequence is TGCAGCGTTTCCGTCCAAGAGACCCAGTACTTC. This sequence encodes CSVSVQETQYF.

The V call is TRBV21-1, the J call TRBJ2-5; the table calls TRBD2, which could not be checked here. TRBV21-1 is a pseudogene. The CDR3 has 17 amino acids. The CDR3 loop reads CASSKGEASGTWETQYF. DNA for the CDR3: TGTGCCAGCAGCAAAGGGGAGGCTAGCGGGACTTGGGAGACCCAGTACTTC.

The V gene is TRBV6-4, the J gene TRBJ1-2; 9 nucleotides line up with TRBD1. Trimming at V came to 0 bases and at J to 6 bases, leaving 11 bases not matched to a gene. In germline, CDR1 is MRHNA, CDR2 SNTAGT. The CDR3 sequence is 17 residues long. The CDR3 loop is CASSDSYPGTGINGYTF. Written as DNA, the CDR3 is TGTGCCAGCAGTGACTCCTACCCCGGGACAGGGATCAATGGCTACACCTTC.

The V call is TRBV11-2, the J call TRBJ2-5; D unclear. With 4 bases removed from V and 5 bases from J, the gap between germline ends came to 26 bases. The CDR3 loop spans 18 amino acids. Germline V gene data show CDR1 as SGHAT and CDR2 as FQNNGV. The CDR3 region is CASSSPWAGEGYWETQYF. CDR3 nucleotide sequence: TGTGCCAGCAGCTCCCCATGGGCTGGGGAAGGCTACTGGGAGACCCAGTACTTC. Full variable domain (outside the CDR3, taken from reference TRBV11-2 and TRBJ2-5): EAGVAQSPRYKIIEKRQSVAFWCNPISGHATLYWYQQILGQGPKLLIQFQNNGVVDDSQLPKDRFSAERLKGVDSTLKIQPAKLEDSAVYLCASSSPWAGEGYWETQYFGPGTRLLVL.

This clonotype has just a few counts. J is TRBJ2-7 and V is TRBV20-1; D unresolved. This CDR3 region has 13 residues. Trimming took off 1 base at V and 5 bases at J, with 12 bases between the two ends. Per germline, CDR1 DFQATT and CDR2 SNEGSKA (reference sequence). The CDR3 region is CSARVDRNHEQYF. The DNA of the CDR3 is TGCAGTGCTAGAGTTGATAGGAACCACGAGCAGTACTTC.

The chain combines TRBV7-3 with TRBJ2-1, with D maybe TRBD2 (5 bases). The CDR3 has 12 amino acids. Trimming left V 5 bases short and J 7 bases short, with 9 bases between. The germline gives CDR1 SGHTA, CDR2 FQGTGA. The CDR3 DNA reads TGTGCCAGCAGCCGGACTCAAAATGAGCAGTTCTTC. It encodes CASSRTQNEQFF.

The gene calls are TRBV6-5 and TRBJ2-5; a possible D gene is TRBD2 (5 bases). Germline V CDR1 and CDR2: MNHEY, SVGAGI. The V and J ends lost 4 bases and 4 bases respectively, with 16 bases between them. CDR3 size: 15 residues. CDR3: CASSSHQLRGETQYF. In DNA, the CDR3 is TGTGCCAGCAGTTCCCACCAACTCCGGGGAGAGACCCAGTACTTC.

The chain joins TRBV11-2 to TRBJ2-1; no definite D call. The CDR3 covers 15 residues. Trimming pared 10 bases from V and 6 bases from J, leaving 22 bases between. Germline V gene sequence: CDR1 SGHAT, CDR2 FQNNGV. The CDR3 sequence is CATTLLGSSGNEQFF. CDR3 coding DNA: TGTGCCACCACCCTCCTGGGCTCCTCGGGCAATGAGCAGTTCTTC.

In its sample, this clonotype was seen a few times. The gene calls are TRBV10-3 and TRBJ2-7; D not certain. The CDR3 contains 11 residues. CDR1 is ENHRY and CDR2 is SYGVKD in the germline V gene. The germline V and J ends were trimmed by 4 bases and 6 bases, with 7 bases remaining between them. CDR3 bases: TGTGCCATCAGTGGGGGTACCGAGCAGTACTTC. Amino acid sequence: CAISGGTEQYF.

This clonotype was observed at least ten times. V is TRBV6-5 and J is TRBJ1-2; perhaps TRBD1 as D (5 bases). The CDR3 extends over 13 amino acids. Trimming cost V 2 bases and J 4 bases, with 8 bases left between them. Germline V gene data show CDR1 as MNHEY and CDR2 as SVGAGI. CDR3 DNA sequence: TGTGCCAGCAGTTACAAGGGGACCTATGGCTACACCTTC. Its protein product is CASSYKGTYGYTF.

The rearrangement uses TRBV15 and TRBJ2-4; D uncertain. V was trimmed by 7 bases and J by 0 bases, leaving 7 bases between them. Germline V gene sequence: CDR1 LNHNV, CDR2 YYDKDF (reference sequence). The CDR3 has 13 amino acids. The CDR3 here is CATTQTAKNIQYF. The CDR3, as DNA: TGTGCCACCACACAGACAGCCAAAAACATTCAGTACTTC.

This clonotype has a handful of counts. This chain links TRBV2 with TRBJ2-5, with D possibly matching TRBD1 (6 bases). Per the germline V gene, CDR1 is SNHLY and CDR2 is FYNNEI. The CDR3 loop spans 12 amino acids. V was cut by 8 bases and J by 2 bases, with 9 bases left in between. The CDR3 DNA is TGTGCCAGCCCAGGGGATCAAGAGACCCAGTACTTC. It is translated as CASPGDQETQYF.

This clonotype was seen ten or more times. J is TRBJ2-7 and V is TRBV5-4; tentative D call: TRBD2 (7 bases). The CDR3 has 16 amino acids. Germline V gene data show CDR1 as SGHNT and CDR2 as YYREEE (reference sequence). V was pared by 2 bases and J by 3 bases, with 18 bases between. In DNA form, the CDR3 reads TGTGCCAGCAGCTTTGGGGGGGCGGCAGGGCTCTACGAGCAGTACTTC. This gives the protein CASSFGGAAGLYEQYF. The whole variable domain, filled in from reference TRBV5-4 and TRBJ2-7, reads ETGVTQSPTHLIKTRGQQVTLRCSSQSGHNTVSWYQQALGQGPQFIFQYYREEENGRGNFPPRFSGLQFPNYSSELNVNALELDDSALYLCASSFGGAAGLYEQYFGPGTRLTVT.

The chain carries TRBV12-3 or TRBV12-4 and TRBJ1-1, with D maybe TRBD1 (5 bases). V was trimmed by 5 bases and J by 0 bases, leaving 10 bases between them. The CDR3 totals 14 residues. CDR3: CASSPGEVNTEAFF. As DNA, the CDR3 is TGTGCCAGCAGTCCGGGGGAGGTGAACACTGAAGCTTTCTTT.

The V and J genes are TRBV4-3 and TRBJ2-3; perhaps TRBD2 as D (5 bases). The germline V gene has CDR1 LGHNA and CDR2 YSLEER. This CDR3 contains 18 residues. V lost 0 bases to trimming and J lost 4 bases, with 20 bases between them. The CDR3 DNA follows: TGCGCCAGCAGCCAAGAACCGCCCTCCGCGGGTGGGGCAGATACGCAGTATTTT. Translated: CASSQEPPSAGGADTQYF.

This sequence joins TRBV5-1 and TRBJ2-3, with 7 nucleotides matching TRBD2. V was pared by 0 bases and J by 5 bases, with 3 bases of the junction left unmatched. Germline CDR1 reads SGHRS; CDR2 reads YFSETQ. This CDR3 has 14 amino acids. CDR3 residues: CASSLEVAGDTQYF. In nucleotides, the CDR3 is TGCGCCAGCAGCTTGGAGGTAGCGGGAGATACGCAGTATTTT.

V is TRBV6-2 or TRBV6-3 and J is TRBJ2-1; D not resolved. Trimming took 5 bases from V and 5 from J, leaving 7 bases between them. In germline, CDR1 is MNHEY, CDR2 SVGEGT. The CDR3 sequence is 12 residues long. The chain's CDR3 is CASSPFNNEQFF. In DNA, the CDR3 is TGTGCCAGCAGTCCCTTCAACAATGAGCAGTTCTTC.